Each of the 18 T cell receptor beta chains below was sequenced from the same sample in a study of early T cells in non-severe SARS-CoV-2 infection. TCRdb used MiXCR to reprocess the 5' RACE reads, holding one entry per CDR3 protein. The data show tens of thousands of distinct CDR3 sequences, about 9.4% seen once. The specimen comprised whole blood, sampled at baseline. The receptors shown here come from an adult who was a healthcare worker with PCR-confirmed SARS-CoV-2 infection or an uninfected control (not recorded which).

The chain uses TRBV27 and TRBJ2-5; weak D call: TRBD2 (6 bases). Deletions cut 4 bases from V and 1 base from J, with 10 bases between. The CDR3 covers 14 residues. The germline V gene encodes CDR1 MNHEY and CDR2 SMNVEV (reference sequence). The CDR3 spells CASSSTRTQETQYF. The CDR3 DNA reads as TGTGCCAGCAGTTCGACTAGAACCCAAGAGACCCAGTACTTC.

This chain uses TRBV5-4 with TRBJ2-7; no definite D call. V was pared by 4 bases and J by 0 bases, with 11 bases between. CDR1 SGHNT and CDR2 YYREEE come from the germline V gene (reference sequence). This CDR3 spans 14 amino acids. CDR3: CASSRLPSSYEQYF. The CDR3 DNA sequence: TGTGCCAGCAGCCGTCTTCCGAGCTCCTACGAGCAGTACTTC.

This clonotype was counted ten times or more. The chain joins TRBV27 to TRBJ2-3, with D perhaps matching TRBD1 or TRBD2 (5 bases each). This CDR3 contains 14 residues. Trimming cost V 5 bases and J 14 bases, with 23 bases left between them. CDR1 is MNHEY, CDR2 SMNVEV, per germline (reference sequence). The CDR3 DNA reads TGTGCCAGCAGTCCCTCCCTGGGACCCTATACCAGGTATTTT. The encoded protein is CASSPSLGPYTRYF.

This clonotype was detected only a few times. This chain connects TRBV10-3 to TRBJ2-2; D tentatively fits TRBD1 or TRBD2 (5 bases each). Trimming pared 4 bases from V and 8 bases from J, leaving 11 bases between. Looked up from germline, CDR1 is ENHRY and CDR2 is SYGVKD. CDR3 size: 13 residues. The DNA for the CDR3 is TGTGCCATCAGTGGAGACAGAGGGGGGGAGCTGTTTTTT. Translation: CAISGDRGGELFF.

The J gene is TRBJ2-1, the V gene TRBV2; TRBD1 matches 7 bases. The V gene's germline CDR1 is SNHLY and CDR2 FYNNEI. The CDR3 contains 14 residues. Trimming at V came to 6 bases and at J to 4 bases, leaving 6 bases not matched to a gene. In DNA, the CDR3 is TGTGCCAGCAGGCCGGACAGGATTTACAATGAGCAGTTCTTC. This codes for CASRPDRIYNEQFF.

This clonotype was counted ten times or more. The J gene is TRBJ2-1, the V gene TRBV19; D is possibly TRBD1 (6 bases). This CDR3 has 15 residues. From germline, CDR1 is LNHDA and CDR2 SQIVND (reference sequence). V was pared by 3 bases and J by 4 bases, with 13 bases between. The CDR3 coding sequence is TGTGCCAGTAGTATCGGACAGCTACTATACAATGAGCAGTTCTTC. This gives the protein CASSIGQLLYNEQFF.

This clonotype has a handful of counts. For the CDR3, the DNA is TGTGCCAGCAGTTTAGGAGCTGGGACGTCTCGCAATCTTGAGCAGTTCTTC. It codes for CASSLGAGTSRNLEQFF. The genes are TRBV12-3 or TRBV12-4 and TRBJ2-1; D is tentatively TRBD1 or TRBD2 (5 bases each). The CDR3 has 17 residues. V was cut by 1 base and J by 9 bases, with 22 bases left in between.

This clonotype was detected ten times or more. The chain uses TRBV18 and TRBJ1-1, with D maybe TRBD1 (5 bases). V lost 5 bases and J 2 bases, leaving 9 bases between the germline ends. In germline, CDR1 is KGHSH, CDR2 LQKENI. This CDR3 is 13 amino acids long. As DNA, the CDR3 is TGTGCCAGCTCAACGGGGCGTAACACTGAAGCTTTCTTT. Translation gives CASSTGRNTEAFF.

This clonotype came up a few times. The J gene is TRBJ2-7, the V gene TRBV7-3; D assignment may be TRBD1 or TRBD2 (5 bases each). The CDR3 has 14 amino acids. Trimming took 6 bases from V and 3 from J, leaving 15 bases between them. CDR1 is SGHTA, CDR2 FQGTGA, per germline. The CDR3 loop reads CASSLGTEYYEQYF. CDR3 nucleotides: TGTGCCAGCAGTCTCGGGACCGAATACTACGAGCAGTACTTC.

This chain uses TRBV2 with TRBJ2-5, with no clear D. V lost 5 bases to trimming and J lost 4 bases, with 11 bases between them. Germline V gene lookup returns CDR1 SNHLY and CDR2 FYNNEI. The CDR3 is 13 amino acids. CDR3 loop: CASSLSYSETQYF. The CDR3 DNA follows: TGTGCCAGCAGTTTAAGCTACTCAGAGACCCAGTACTTC.

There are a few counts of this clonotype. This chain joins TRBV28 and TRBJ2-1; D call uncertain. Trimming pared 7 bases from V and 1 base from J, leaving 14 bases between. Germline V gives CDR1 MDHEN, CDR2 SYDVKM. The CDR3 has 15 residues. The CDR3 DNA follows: TGTGCCAGCAAACCCGAGCGCGTTTCCTACAATGAGCAGTTCTTC. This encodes CASKPERVSYNEQFF.

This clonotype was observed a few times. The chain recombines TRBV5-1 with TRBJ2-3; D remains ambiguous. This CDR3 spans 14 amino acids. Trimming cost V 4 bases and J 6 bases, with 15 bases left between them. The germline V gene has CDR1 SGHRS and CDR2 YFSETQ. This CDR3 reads CASSPQAGYDTQYF. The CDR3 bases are TGCGCCAGCAGCCCCCAGGCCGGGTACGATACGCAGTATTTT.

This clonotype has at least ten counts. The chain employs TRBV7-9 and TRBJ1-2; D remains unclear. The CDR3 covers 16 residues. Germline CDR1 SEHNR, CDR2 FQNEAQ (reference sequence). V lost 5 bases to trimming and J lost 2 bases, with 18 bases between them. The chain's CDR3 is CASSPPSSVSNYGYTF. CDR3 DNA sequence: TGTGCCAGCAGCCCGCCGAGTTCGGTGTCGAACTATGGCTACACCTTC.

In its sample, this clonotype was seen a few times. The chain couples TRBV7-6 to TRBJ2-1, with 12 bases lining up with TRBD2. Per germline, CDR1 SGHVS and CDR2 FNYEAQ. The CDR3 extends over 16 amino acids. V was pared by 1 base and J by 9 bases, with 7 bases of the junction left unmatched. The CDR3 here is CASSLGLAGVNVEQFF. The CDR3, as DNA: TGTGCCAGCAGCTTAGGACTAGCGGGAGTGAACGTTGAGCAGTTCTTC.

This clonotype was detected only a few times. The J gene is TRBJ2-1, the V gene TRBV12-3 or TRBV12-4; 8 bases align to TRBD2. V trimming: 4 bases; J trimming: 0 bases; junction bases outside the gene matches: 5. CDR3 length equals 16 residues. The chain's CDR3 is CASSYPTSASYNEQFF. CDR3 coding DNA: TGTGCCAGCAGTTACCCGACTAGCGCCTCCTACAATGAGCAGTTCTTC.

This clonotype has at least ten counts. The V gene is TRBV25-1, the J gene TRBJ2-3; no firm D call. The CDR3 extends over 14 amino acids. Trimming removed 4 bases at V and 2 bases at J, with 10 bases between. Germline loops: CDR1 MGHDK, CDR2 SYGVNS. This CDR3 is CASSGDKLTDTQYF. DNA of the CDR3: TGTGCCAGCAGTGGCGATAAACTCACAGATACGCAGTATTTT.

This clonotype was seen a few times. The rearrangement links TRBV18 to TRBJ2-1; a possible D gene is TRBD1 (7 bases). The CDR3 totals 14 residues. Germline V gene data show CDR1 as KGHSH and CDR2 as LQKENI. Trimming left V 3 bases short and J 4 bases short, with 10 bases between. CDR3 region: CASSPSGGYNEQFF. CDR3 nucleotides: TGTGCCAGCTCACCGTCAGGGGGGTACAATGAGCAGTTCTTC.

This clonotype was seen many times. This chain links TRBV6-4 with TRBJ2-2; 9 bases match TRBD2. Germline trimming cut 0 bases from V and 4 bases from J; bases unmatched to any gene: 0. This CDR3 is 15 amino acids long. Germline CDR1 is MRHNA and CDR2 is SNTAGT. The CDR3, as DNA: TGTGCCAGCAGTGACTCTAGCGGGAGCACCGGGGAGCTGTTTTTT. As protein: CASSDSSGSTGELFF.